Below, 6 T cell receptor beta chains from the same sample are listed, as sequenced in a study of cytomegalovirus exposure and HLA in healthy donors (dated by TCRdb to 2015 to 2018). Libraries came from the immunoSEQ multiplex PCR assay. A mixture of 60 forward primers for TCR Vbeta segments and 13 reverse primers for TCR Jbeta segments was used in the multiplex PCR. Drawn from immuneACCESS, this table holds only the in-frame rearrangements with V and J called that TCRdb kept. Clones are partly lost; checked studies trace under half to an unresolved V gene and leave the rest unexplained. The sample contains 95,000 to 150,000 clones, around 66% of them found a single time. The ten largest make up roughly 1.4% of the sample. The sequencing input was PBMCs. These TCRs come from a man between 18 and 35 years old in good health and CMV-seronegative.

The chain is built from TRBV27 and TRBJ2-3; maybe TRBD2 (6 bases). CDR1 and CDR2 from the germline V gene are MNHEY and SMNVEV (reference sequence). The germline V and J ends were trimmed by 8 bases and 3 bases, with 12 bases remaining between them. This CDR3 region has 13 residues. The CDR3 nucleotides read TGTGCCAGCGCGGGACTCCTAACAGATACGCAGTATTTT. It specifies CASAGLLTDTQYF.

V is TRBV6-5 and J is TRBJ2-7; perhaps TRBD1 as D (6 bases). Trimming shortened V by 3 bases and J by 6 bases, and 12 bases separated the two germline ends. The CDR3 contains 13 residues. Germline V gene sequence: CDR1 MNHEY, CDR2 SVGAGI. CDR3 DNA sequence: TGTGCCAGCAGTTATTTACAGGGCAGCGAGCAGTACTTC. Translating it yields CASSYLQGSEQYF.

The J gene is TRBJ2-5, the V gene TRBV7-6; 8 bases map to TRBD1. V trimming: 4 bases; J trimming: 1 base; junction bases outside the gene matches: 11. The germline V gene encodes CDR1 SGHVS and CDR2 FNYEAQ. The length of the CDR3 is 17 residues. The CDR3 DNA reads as TGTGCCAGCAGCTCGGTGGACAGGGACCTTCTCCAAGAGACCCAGTACTTC. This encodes CASSSVDRDLLQETQYF.

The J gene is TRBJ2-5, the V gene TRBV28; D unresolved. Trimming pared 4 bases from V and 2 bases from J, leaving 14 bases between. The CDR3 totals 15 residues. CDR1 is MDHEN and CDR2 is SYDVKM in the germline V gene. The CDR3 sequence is CASSSQNRRQETQYF. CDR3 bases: TGTGCCAGCAGTTCACAAAACAGACGACAAGAGACCCAGTACTTC.

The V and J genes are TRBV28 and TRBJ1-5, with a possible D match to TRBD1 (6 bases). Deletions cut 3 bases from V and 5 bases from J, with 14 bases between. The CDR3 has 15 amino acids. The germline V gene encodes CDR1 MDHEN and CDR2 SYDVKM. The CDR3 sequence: CASSLRGGEDQPQHF. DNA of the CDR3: TGTGCCAGCAGTTTGCGAGGGGGAGAGGATCAGCCCCAGCATTTT.

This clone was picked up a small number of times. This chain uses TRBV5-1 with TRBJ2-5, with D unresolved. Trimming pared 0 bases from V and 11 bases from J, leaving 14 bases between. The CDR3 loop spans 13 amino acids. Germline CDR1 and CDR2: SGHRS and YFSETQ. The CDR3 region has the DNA TGCGCCAGCAGCTTGGCCGGGTCACCAACTCAGTACTTC. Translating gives CASSLAGSPTQYF.